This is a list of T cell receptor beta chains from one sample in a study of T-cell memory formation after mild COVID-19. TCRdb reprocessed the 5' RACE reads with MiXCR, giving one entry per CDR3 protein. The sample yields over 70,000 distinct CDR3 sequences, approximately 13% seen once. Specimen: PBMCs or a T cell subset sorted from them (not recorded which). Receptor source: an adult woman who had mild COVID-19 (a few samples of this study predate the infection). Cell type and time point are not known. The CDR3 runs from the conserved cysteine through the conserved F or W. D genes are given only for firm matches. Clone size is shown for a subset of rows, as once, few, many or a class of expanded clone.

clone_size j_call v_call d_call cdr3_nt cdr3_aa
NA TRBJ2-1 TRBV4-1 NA TGCGCCAGCAGCCAAGATGGGCCGGGACGTAACAATGAGCAGTTCTTC CASSQDGPGRNNEQFF
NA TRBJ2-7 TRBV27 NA TGTGCCAGCAGCCCGGGGGAGCAGGCCTACGAGCAGTACTTC CASSPGEQAYEQYF
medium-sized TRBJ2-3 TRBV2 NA TGTGCCAGCAGTGAAAGGATGAGTCGGGGAGATACGCAGTATTTT CASSERMSRGDTQYF
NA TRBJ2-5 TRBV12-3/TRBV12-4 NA TGTGCCAGCAGTTTCGGCTCGGGAGCCCGAGAGACCCAGTACTTC CASSFGSGARETQYF
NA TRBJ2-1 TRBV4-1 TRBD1 TGCGCCAGCAGCCGCGGACAGGGGTTACGTAATGAGCAGTTCTTC CASSRGQGLRNEQFF
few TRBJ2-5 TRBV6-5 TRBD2 TGTGCCAGCAGTTACGGCGGGAGGGACCAAGAGACCCAGTACTTC CASSYGGRDQETQYF
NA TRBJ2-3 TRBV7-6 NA TGTGCCAGCAGCCCGGTCCCGAATACGCAGTATTTT CASSPVPNTQYF
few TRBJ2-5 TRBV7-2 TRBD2 TGTGCCAGCAGCTTAGGAGTCGGAGGACTAGCGGTAGAGACCCAGTACTTC CASSLGVGGLAVETQYF
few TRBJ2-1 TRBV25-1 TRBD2 TGTGCCAGCAGTGAAGCAGCAACTAGCGGGAGGAACCTTCACTTCTTC CASSEAATSGRNLHFF
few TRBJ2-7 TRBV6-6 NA TGTGCCAGCAGTTACAGGGACGAGCAGTACTTC CASSYRDEQYF
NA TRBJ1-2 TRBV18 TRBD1 TGTGCCAGCTCACCACTTGCCCGGGACAGTGACTATGGCTACACCTTC CASSPLARDSDYGYTF
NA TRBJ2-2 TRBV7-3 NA TGTGCCAGCAGCTTATTTACGGGGACCGGGGAGCTGTTTTTT CASSLFTGTGELFF
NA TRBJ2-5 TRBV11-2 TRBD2 TGTGCCAGCAGCGGCCGACTAGCGGGAGCGAGAGAGACCCAGTACTTC CASSGRLAGARETQYF
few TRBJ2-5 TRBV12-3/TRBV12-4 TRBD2 TGTGCCAGCAGTTCTCGGACTAGCGGGGGTGAAGAGACCCAGTACTTC CASSSRTSGGEETQYF
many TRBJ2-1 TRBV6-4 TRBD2 TGTGCCAGCAGTGACTGGACTAGCGGGGGGCCCGACACCCACAATGAGCAGTTCTTC CASSDWTSGGPDTHNEQFF
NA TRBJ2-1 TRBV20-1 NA TGCAGTGCTCATCCCCGGGACCAACTCATCTCTGAGCAGTTCTTC CSAHPRDQLISEQFF
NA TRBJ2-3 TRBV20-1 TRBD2 TGCAGTGCTAGGACGACTAGCGCAGAGACAGATACGCAGTATTTT CSARTTSAETDTQYF
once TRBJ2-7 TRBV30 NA TGTGCCTGGAGTGTACACGGTCAGGAGCAGTACTTC CAWSVHGQEQYF
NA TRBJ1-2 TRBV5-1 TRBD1 TGCGCCAGCAGTTTAGGACAGGACTATGGCTACACCTTC CASSLGQDYGYTF
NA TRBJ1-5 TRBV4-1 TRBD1 TGCGCCAGCAGCCAAGAGGGGACAGGGGGTAATCAGCCCCAGCATTTT CASSQEGTGGNQPQHF
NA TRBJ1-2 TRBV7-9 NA TGTGCCAGCAGCTCTTACACGGTCGAGGGATATGGCTACACCTTC CASSSYTVEGYGYTF
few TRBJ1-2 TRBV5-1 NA TGCGCCAGCAGCTTGGTTCAGGGTGGCCTTAGGGGCTACACCTTC CASSLVQGGLRGYTF
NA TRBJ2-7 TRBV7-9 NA TGTGCCAGCAGCTTAGCTTCTCCCTCCTTAAGCTCCTACGAGCAGTACTTC CASSLASPSLSSYEQYF